These 7 T cell receptor beta chains originate from one sample sequenced in a study of blood T cell repertoires in COVID-19. The protocol was immunoSEQ multiplex PCR, while the TCRdb copy is restricted to in-frame clones and leaves out a portion. The sample holds more than 300,000 clones; around nine tenths are singletons and the top ten take roughly a tenth. The sample taken for sequencing was PBMCs or T cells enriched from blood (not recorded which). These receptors were obtained from a woman in her thirties who had recovered from COVID-19.

This chain links TRBV10-3 with TRBJ2-2; TRBD1 aligns across 9 bases. Germline V gives CDR1 ENHRY, CDR2 SYGVKD. The CDR3 is made up of 16 amino acids. J lost 4 bases, V lost 6 bases, and 9 bases had no gene match. DNA for the CDR3: TGTGCCATCAGCGTACAGGGGGCGTTGGTCACCGGGGAGCTGTTTTTT. Translating gives CAISVQGALVTGELFF.

A single count supports this clone. V is TRBV21-1 and J is TRBJ1-1; the table names TRBD1, a call not compared with the DNA. TRBV21-1 is labeled a pseudogene. CDR3 length: 17 amino acids. CDR3 coding DNA: TGTGCCAGCAGCAAGAAGACAGGGGGCAAATGGGACACTGAAGCTTTCTTT. This sequence encodes CASSKKTGGKWDTEAFF.

V usage is TRBV7-3 and J usage is TRBJ2-5, with D uncertain. The ends were cut back, 1 base at V and 5 bases at J, with 8 bases in the middle. Per germline, CDR1 SGHTA and CDR2 FQGTGA. The CDR3 spans 13 residues. In nucleotides, the CDR3 is TGTGCCAGCAGCTTAAATCTTTTGGAGACCCAGTACTTC. Protein product: CASSLNLLETQYF.

The rearrangement uses TRBV4-1 and TRBJ2-1, with a possible D match to TRBD1 (5 bases). Between the trimmed V and J ends, which lost 2 bases and 3 bases, there was a span of 14 bases. This CDR3 is 16 amino acids long. CDR1 is MGHRA, CDR2 YSYEKL, per germline. Here the CDR3 DNA reads TGCGCCAGCAGCCAAAGGTTGAGGCAGGGCTACAATGAGCAGTTCTTC. Protein product: CASSQRLRQGYNEQFF.

This chain links TRBV11-2 with TRBJ2-7; 7 bases line up with TRBD1. The germline CDR1 and CDR2 sequences are SGHAT and FQNNGV. The length of the CDR3 is 16 residues. V trimming: 7 bases; J trimming: 0 bases; junction bases outside the gene matches: 12. CDR3 sequence reads: CASTTLTGLSSYEQYF. The CDR3 nucleotides read TGTGCCAGCACTACGCTGACAGGGCTCAGCTCCTACGAGCAGTACTTC.

This rearrangement joins TRBV12-3 or TRBV12-4 to TRBJ1-1; D gene unclear. This CDR3 spans 11 amino acids. V gave up 6 bases and J gave up 8 bases, with 10 bases separating them. The CDR3 region is CASSYSWEAFF. CDR3 nucleotides: TGTGCCAGCAGCTACTCATGGGAAGCTTTCTTT.

The CDR3 protein is CASSAGRDRNTEAFF. In DNA form, the CDR3 reads TGTGCCAGCAGCGCGGGGAGGGACCGGAACACTGAAGCTTTCTTT. This rearrangement joins TRBV13 to TRBJ1-1; the D gene is possibly TRBD1 (5 bases). Germline CDR1 is PRHDT and CDR2 is FYEKMQ (reference sequence). The V gene lost 5 bases and the J gene lost 1 base, with 14 bases spanning the gap. The CDR3 sequence is 15 residues long.